The TCR delta chain described here comes from a study of in vitro expanded adult blood gammadelta T cells (TCRdb year 2020). Broadly, across the study: Among T cells, Vgamma9Vdelta2 cells made up between 94.4% and 100% of the sorted population, reflecting the sort purity. The study compared the TCR repertoire of Vgamma9Vdelta2 T cells expanded in vitro with a mistletoe-extract drug against those expanded with HMBPP or zoledronate. Each donor's cells were separately stimulated with HMBPP, zoledronate or AbnobaViscum P, and TRG and TRD CDR3 repertoires were sequenced for every condition. A few subjects were included in the TCR repertoire analysis. Broader findings and caveats from the paper: AbnobaViscum P-expanded Vgamma9Vdelta2 repertoires showed CDR3 length, diversity and J usage similar to HMBPP- and zoledronate-expanded repertoires, suggesting a polyclonal response. All repertoires derived from in vitro expanded cultures of healthy donor cells, not from mistletoe-treated patients. Top TRGV9 CDR3 clonotypes were largely public, being shared across donors and across all three stimulation conditions. The TRDV2 repertoire shared between treatments was private to each donor, and multidimensional scaling clustered TRD repertoires by subject rather than stimulant.

For this chain, trimming is 0 bases at the V end and 0 bases at the J end, and the number of junction bases without a gene match is 6. Via the germline V gene, CDR1 is GEAIGNYY and CDR2 EKD. Taken from cysteine to phenylalanine, the CDR3 has 19 residues. CDR3 DNA is the only sequence kept; it has 57 bases, read in frame from the first base. In its sample, this clone comes out as large (0.1 to 1%). Its recognized antigen is unknown. It has no much larger one-base neighbor in the sample; base qualities were not kept. The same CDR3 arises from other DNA sequences in this sample as well. The treatment or condition label here, explained by the study, means: AbnobaViscum Pini, a non-fermented European mistletoe (Viscum album, pine host) extract drug, 1000 ug/mL. After expansion, live CD3+ TCRgammadelta+ Vgamma9+ Vdelta2+ T cells were FACS-sorted on a FACS Aria III. Before expansion, PBMC received a one-day pulse of around 990 ug/mL AbnobaViscum P and were then washed three times. Cultures were expanded for roughly 13 days, with IL-2 replenished every 3 to 4 days. Following the one-day stimulant pulse, the cells were washed three times and then grown in medium with approximately 100 U/mL IL-2. Before culture, peripheral blood mononuclear cells were isolated by Lymphoprep gradient centrifugation and were cryopreserved in liquid nitrogen.

Libraries were constructed by 5' RACE. RNA was extracted from 8,500 to 10,000 sorted cells per sample using the RNeasy Micro Kit. To build the libraries, template-switch reverse transcription was performed and then the CDR3gamma and CDR3delta regions were amplified by PCR. Sequencing of the amplicons was done on an Illumina MiSeq with the V2 300 kit, which yielded 150 bp paired-end reads. Per the authors' processing: FastQC version 0.11.8 was used to check read quality. Using MiXCR version 3.0.3, reads were aligned to GenBank TRG or TRD reference genes to build the CDR3 sequences. Apart from TRDD assembly using 3 rather than 5 consecutive nucleotides, MiXCR was run with default parameters. VDJtools version 1.2.1 with default settings was used for the repertoire analyses, which included normalized Shannon-Wiener diversity, clonotype tracking and multidimensional scaling. Out-of-frame CDR3 sequences and those containing stop codons were excluded from analysis. After TCRdb called clones again from the public reads with CATT, rows with identical DNA were merged. TCRdb, rather than the study authors, made the V and J calls. This sample holds under 800 delta-chain clones; about a third were observed only once. The leading ten clones occupy around 26% of the sample.

The starting material was gamma-delta T cells from peripheral blood expanded in culture, obtained from an in vitro culture stimulated with Abnoba P. Recombination connected TRDV2 to TRDJ3, with 8 junctional bases fitting TRDD3. The receptor comes from an adult in good health. The CDR3 amino acid sequence is: CACDTATGGRSWDTRQMFF. The DNA reads TGTGCCTGTGACACCGCGACTGGGGGCCGCTCCTGGGACACCCGACAGATGTTTTTC.